The 2 T cell receptor beta chains listed next were all sequenced from one sample in a study of T cell responses to AZD1222 COVID-19 vaccine. Profiled with immunoSEQ multiplex PCR; TCRdb holds only in-frame clones, not every one. Among roughly 150,000 clones listed, 80% to 95% were seen once. The sequenced sample was peripheral blood, obtained on day 0 of AZD1222 vaccination. The receptors were sampled from an adult in good health.

The chain uses TRBV27 and TRBJ2-2, with a possible D match to TRBD1 (6 bases). Looked up from germline, CDR1 is MNHEY and CDR2 is SMNVEV (reference sequence). Trimming left V 4 bases short and J 1 base short, with 10 bases between. This CDR3 spans 15 amino acids. CDR3 in DNA: TGTGCCAGCAGTTCCGGGACAAAGAACACCGGGGAGCTGTTTTTT. Encoded protein: CASSSGTKNTGELFF.

This rearrangement joins TRBV5-4 to TRBJ2-1; D not certain. The germline V gene encodes CDR1 SGHNT and CDR2 YYREEE (reference sequence). The CDR3 covers 17 residues. V was shortened by 0 bases and J by 3 bases, with 16 bases between the two germline ends. This CDR3 reads CASSLALEPTYYNEQFF. The CDR3 coding sequence is TGTGCCAGCAGCTTGGCATTAGAACCTACTTACTACAATGAGCAGTTCTTC.